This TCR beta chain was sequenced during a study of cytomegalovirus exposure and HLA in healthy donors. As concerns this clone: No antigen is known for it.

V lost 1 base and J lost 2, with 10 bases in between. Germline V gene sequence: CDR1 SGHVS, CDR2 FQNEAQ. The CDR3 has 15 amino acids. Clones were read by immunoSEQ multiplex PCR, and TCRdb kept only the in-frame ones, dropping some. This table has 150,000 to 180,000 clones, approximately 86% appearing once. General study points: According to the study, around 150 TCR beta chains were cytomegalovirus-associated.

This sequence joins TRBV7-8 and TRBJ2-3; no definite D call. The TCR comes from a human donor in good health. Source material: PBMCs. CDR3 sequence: CASSLGVSTTDTQYF. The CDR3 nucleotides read TGTGCCAGCAGCTTAGGCGTATCTACCACAGATACGCAGTATTTT.